The 27 T cell receptor beta chains presented below share a single source sample, sequenced in a study of shared clonotypes between healthy human individuals. The repertoire was sequenced with immunoSEQ multiplex PCR; TCRdb's copy has only in-frame clones and lacks some. This sample carries fewer than 1.4 million clones, 78% of them seen once, and the ten largest clones take 0.5% to 0.65%. The specimen sequenced was memory CD4+ T cells from PBMCs. As to subset: CD45RA-negative fraction. The receptors shown here come from a man aged 18 to 35 in good health. Some clones in this sample may be carry-over from other donors' samples.

V is TRBV4-3 and J is TRBJ1-4; maybe TRBD1 (6 bases). Germline V CDR1 and CDR2: LGHNA, YSLEER. V lost 0 bases and J 4 bases, leaving 12 bases between the germline ends. The CDR3 is 16 residues long. CDR3 sequence reads: CASSQEPQGFNEKLFF. The CDR3 nucleotides read TGCGCCAGCAGCCAAGAACCACAGGGCTTTAATGAAAAACTGTTTTTT.

The chain is built from TRBV19 and TRBJ1-1; a possible D gene is TRBD1 (5 bases). The CDR3 is 15 amino acids. The V gene lost 6 bases and the J gene lost 0 bases, with 14 bases spanning the gap. Germline V lookup: CDR1 LNHDA, CDR2 SQIVND (reference sequence). The CDR3: CASRLDRAMNTEAFF. The CDR3 DNA sequence: TGTGCCAGTAGGCTTGACAGAGCTATGAACACTGAAGCTTTCTTT.

The chain employs TRBV2 and TRBJ2-2; D remains ambiguous. CDR3 length: 14 amino acids. Germline V gives CDR1 SNHLY, CDR2 FYNNEI. Trimming left V 7 bases short and J 2 bases short, with 11 bases between. CDR3 sequence reads: CASTSSLNTGELFF. The CDR3 nucleotides read TGTGCCAGCACCTCTTCCCTTAACACCGGGGAGCTGTTTTTT.

V gene TRBV14 combines with J gene TRBJ2-5; D gene unclear. The J call could be wrong; TRBJ2-7 is a better fit for the DNA end. This CDR3 contains 14 residues. Germline V CDR1 and CDR2: SGHDN, FVKESK. The CDR3 spells CASSQDLNSYEQYF. CDR3 bases: TGTGCCAGCAGCCAAGATCTCAATTCCTACGAGCAGTACTTC.

This clone was counted a few times. The V gene is TRBV28, the J gene TRBJ2-3; D unresolved. Germline-derived CDR1 and CDR2 are MDHEN and SYDVKM. V lost 3 bases to trimming and J lost 2 bases, with 21 bases between them. The CDR3 contains 18 residues. CDR3 residues: CASSFSWGELLNTDTQYF. The CDR3 DNA reads as TGTGCCAGCAGTTTCTCCTGGGGTGAACTCCTAAACACAGATACGCAGTATTTT.

Of note for this clone: This specimen includes other DNA sequences encoding the same CDR3. The chain carries TRBV28 and TRBJ2-7, with D unclear. Trimming shortened V by 1 base and J by 3 bases, and 10 bases separated the two germline ends. Germline CDR1 reads MDHEN; CDR2 reads SYDVKM. CDR3 size: 14 residues. CDR3 nucleotides: TGTGCCAGCAGTTTATCGGGCAGTAGCTACGAGCAGTACTTC. This gives the protein CASSLSGSSYEQYF.

This clone appeared a single time. The same CDR3 can be traced to other DNA sequences in this sample. The chain is built from TRBV7-3 and TRBJ2-3, with unresolved D. Germline V gives CDR1 SGHTA, CDR2 FQGTGA. The CDR3 extends over 14 amino acids. V lost 0 bases and J lost 0, with 4 bases in between. CDR3 region: CASSLTGSTDTQYF. In nucleotides, the CDR3 is TGTGCCAGCAGCTTAACGGGAAGCACAGATACGCAGTATTTT.

The table lists this clone with a few counts. The chain is built from TRBV9 and TRBJ2-2; D is possibly TRBD1 (5 bases). V lost 3 bases, J lost 7 bases, and 13 bases lay in between. This CDR3 has 14 amino acids. CDR1 SGDLS and CDR2 YYNGEE come from the germline V gene. The CDR3 loop reads CASSATLGVGELFF. In nucleotides, the CDR3 is TGTGCCAGCAGCGCCACCTTAGGGGTCGGGGAGCTGTTTTTT.

V and J are TRBV27 and TRBJ1-3; D not resolved. V was clipped by 0 bases and J by 1 base, with 10 bases between them. Germline V lookup: CDR1 MNHEY, CDR2 SMNVEV (reference sequence). The length of the CDR3 is 16 residues. The CDR3: CASSLSARMSGNTIYF. The CDR3 bases are TGTGCCAGCAGTTTATCGGCCAGGATGTCTGGAAACACCATATATTTT.

The rearrangement uses TRBV28 and TRBJ1-1, with 8 bases fitting TRBD1. Germline CDR1 is MDHEN and CDR2 is SYDVKM. CDR3 length: 14 residues. Trimming at V came to 4 bases and at J to 10 bases, leaving 11 bases not matched to a gene. This CDR3 is CASSSLGTGVGAFF. DNA of the CDR3: TGTGCCAGCAGTTCCCTCGGGACAGGTGTGGGAGCTTTCTTT. Filled out from reference TRBV28 and TRBJ1-1, the complete variable domain reads DVKVTQSSRYLVKRTGEKVFLECVQDMDHENMFWYRQDPGLGLRLIYFSYDVKMKEKGDIPEGYSVSREKKERFSLILESASTNQTSMYLCASSSLGTGVGAFFGQGTRLTVV.

The genes are TRBV29-1 and TRBJ1-2; TRBD1 might be the D (6 bases). The length of the CDR3 is 13 residues. The V end lost 8 bases, the J end lost 2 bases, and 15 bases lay between the germline ends. Germline V gene data show CDR1 as SQVTM and CDR2 as ANQGSEA. CDR3 DNA: TGCAGCATACGACAGGACCCAAACTATGGCTACACCTTC. Translation: CSIRQDPNYGYTF.

V gene TRBV19 combines with J gene TRBJ1-2, with D unclear. The germline V gene has CDR1 LNHDA and CDR2 SQIVND (reference sequence). The ends were cut back, 6 bases at V and 5 bases at J, with 7 bases in the middle. The CDR3 consists of 11 residues. CDR3 loop: CASSDGYGYTF. DNA of the CDR3: TGTGCCAGTAGCGACGGATATGGCTACACCTTC.

The chain employs TRBV5-1 and TRBJ1-3; 8 bases are a match to TRBD1. Germline CDR1 and CDR2: SGHRS and YFSETQ. The V and J ends lost 3 bases and 2 bases, in that order; junction bases with no gene match: 1. The CDR3 has 14 amino acids. The CDR3 DNA follows: TGCGCCAGCAGCTCGACAGGGGCTGGAAACACCATATATTTT. Translation: CASSSTGAGNTIYF. Variable domain in full (rest from reference TRBV5-1 and TRBJ1-3): KAGVTQTPRYLIKTRGQQVTLSCSPISGHRSVSWYQQTPGQGLQFLFEYFSETQRNKGNFPGRFSGRQFSNSRSEMNVSTLELGDSALYLCASSSTGAGNTIYFGEGSWLTVV.

CDR3 protein: CASSDGQGDAYEQYF. The CDR3 DNA follows: TGTGCCAGCTCAGATGGACAGGGGGATGCCTACGAGCAGTACTTC. The rearrangement uses TRBV18 and TRBJ2-7; 10 bases are a match to TRBD1. V lost 5 bases, J lost 2 bases, and 6 bases stayed unmatched. CDR1 and CDR2 from the germline V gene are KGHSH and LQKENI. This CDR3 region has 15 residues.

V and J are TRBV9 and TRBJ2-1; D perhaps matches TRBD2 (5 bases). This CDR3 has 15 amino acids. Germline assignment: CDR1 SGDLS and CDR2 YYNGEE. V lost 3 bases and J lost 3, with 13 bases in between. This CDR3 is CASSGGAELYNEQFF. CDR3 DNA sequence: TGTGCCAGCAGCGGCGGAGCGGAGCTCTACAATGAGCAGTTCTTC.

The chain carries TRBV7-3 and TRBJ2-1; 9 bases line up with TRBD2. CDR1 and CDR2 (germline): SGHTA, FQGTGA. This CDR3 spans 14 amino acids. V shed 3 bases and J 8 bases; nucleotides not matched to a gene: 5. The CDR3 here is CASSFLAGVYEQFF. Here the CDR3 DNA reads TGTGCCAGCAGCTTCTTAGCGGGAGTTTATGAGCAGTTCTTC.

On this clone: The sample holds other DNA sequences that translate to the same CDR3. The chain has TRBV2 and TRBJ2-3; D gene ambiguous. With 6 bases removed from V and 2 bases from J, the gap between germline ends came to 6 bases. Germline V gene data show CDR1 as SNHLY and CDR2 as FYNNEI. The CDR3 covers 12 residues. The CDR3 is CASRRSTDTQYF. Written as DNA, the CDR3 is TGTGCCAGCAGGAGGTCCACAGATACGCAGTATTTT.

The sample holds a few counts of this clone. The chain uses TRBV5-5 and TRBJ2-2; 10 bases are shared with TRBD2. Trimming removed 1 base from V and 7 bases from J; junction bases left unmatched: 4. The CDR3 runs to 15 residues. Germline CDR1 is SGHKS and CDR2 is YYEKEE (reference sequence). The CDR3 reads CASSLLAGASGELFF. CDR3 DNA: TGTGCCAGCAGCTTGCTAGCGGGAGCTAGCGGGGAGCTGTTTTTT.

The count of this clone is one. This chain joins TRBV10-2 and TRBJ1-1; 8 bases line up with TRBD1. With 3 bases clipped from V and 0 bases from J, the junction kept 6 bases outside the gene matches. CDR3 length equals 16 residues. Germline CDR1 is WSHSY and CDR2 is SAAADI. The CDR3 coding sequence is TGCGCCAGCAGTGATCGACAGGGGCCATTGAACACTGAAGCTTTCTTT. It codes for CASSDRQGPLNTEAFF.

In this sample, this clone turned up once. The V call is TRBV4-1, the J call TRBJ2-1; D perhaps matches TRBD1 (6 bases). There are 15 residues in the CDR3. Trimming took 3 bases from V and 9 from J, leaving 18 bases between them. Germline CDR1 is MGHRA and CDR2 is YSYEKL. The CDR3 nucleotides are TGCGCCAGCAGCCAGCCCCCGAGGGGGACCTTTGAGCAGTTCTTC. It encodes CASSQPPRGTFEQFF.

Here the CDR3 DNA reads TGCGCCAGCAGCCTCACCACAAACAATGAGCAGTTCTTC. Its translation: CASSLTTNNEQFF. V gene TRBV5-1 combines with J gene TRBJ2-1; no reliable D call. The germline gives CDR1 SGHRS, CDR2 YFSETQ. CDR3 length: 13 residues. V dropped 4 bases and J dropped 5 bases, with 10 bases sitting between them.

The chain joins TRBV7-3 to TRBJ2-1; 11 bases line up with TRBD2. Trimming at V came to 5 bases and at J to 4 bases, leaving 7 bases not matched to a gene. CDR1 is SGHTA, CDR2 FQGTGA, per germline. This CDR3 region has 16 residues. CDR3 nucleotide sequence: TGTGCCAGCAGCAAGGCTAGCGGGAGGAGGTACAATGAGCAGTTCTTC. This gives the protein CASSKASGRRYNEQFF.

Remarks on this clone: This likely traces to a read error, being one base from a far larger clone. The chain combines TRBV29-1 with TRBJ1-1; D is unresolved. CDR1 and CDR2 (germline): SQVTM, ANQGSEA. The ends were cut back, 7 bases at V and 1 base at J, with 10 bases in the middle. CDR3 size: 12 residues. CDR3 loop: CSASSGNTEAFF. In DNA, the CDR3 is TGCAGCGCTTCTTCCGGGAACACTGAAGCTTTCTTT.

This rearrangement joins TRBV7-6 to TRBJ2-7; 12 bases fit TRBD2. This CDR3 spans 15 amino acids. CDR1 and CDR2 from the germline V gene are SGHVS and FNYEAQ. V lost 1 base, J lost 7 bases, and 5 bases stayed unmatched. CDR3: CASSLGLAGVGEQYF. For the CDR3, the DNA is TGTGCCAGCAGCTTAGGACTAGCGGGAGTGGGGGAGCAGTACTTC.

Worth noting for this clone: This probably arose from a read error, given a far larger clone one base away. V usage is TRBV5-1 and J usage is TRBJ1-1, with D hard to call. The CDR3 spans 13 residues. Germline V gene data show CDR1 as SGHRS and CDR2 as YFSETQ. Trimming took 2 bases from V and 1 from J, leaving 6 bases between them. The CDR3, as DNA: TGCGCCAGCAGCTTTATTGGGAACACTGAAGCTTTCTTT. It yields the protein CASSFIGNTEAFF. The full variable domain, its missing parts supplied by reference TRBV5-1 and TRBJ1-1, is KAGVTQTPRYLIKTRGQQVTLSCSPISGHRSVSWYQQTPGQGLQFLFEYFSETQRNKGNFPGRFSGRQFSNSRSEMNVSTLELGDSALYLCASSFIGNTEAFFGQGTRLTVV.

V gene TRBV5-1 combines with J gene TRBJ1-5; TRBD1 matches 8 bases. CDR1 SGHRS and CDR2 YFSETQ come from the germline V gene. Trimming removed 4 bases from V and 3 bases from J; junction bases left unmatched: 6. This CDR3 spans 15 amino acids. The CDR3 sequence is CASSPTGEDNQPQHF. CDR3 DNA sequence: TGCGCCAGCAGCCCGACAGGGGAAGACAATCAGCCCCAGCATTTT.

The chain couples TRBV28 to TRBJ2-3; no definite D call. The length of the CDR3 is 14 residues. V shed 5 bases and J shed 1 base, with 10 bases lying between them. The germline V gene encodes CDR1 MDHEN and CDR2 SYDVKM. The CDR3 protein is CASSPTEGTDTQYF. The CDR3 DNA follows: TGTGCCAGCAGTCCTACCGAGGGCACAGATACGCAGTATTTT.